Below, one T cell receptor beta chain is given with its context. The data were taken from a study of blood T cells in healthy people across ages. The CDR3 loop spans 19 amino acids. V lost 2 bases, J lost 1 base, and 18 bases lay in between. Germline V gives CDR1 MNHEY, CDR2 SVGAGI. Sample-barcoded 5' priming and a J-beta primer mix drove a second PCR of about 6 to 11 cycles. In TCRdb, the 5' RACE reads were re-called with MiXCR into one record per CDR3 protein. The table has 800,000 to 900,000 distinct CDR3 sequences, approximately 67% seen once; the top ten hold 25% to 35%. The chain combines TRBV6-5 with TRBJ2-6; tentative D call: TRBD2 (6 bases). The sequencing sample was made of blood. This sequence was found in a man aged 30-40 years in good health. Here the CDR3 DNA reads TGTGCCAGCAGTTACAGGGGACGCCCTGCGGGATCTGGGGCCAACGTCCTGACTTTC. Protein product: CASSYRGRPAGSGANVLTF.